This T cell receptor beta chain was recorded in a study of Ad26.COV2.S vaccination and SARS-CoV-2 variants. As for the study in general: Within the COV1001 Ad26.COV2.S trial arm, the donor was enrolled. Once or twice, 56 days apart, Ad26.COV2.S was delivered intramuscularly.

Points from the study as a whole: Vaccine recipients had higher spike-specific TCR breadth than placebo recipients. Substantial post-vaccination breadth of spike-specific CD8+ and CD4+ T cell responses was reported.

Germline CDR1 is LGHDT and CDR2 is YNNKEL (reference sequence). Between the trimmed V and J ends, which lost 0 bases and 4 bases, there was a span of 12 bases. This CDR3 is built from 15 residues. As to this clone: No antigen is known for it.

Data came from immunoSEQ multiplex PCR; TCRdb stores just in-frame clones and leaves some out. Of more than 300,000 clones listed, about 82% are singletons. Documented treatment: some 20 received Ad26.COV2.S at low or high dose, single or two shots; about five received placebo; per-sample allocation not given. Day 63 after the first vaccine or placebo injection was the time point for sampling. This receptor was taken from a person between 18 and 65 years old who received the Ad26.COV2.S COVID-19 vaccine or a placebo. This rearrangement joins TRBV3-1 (or the pseudogene TRBV3-2) to TRBJ1-2, with D uncertain. This material consisted of peripheral blood, taken in a trial of Ad26.COV2.S vaccine versus placebo. The CDR3 sequence is CASSQETRAGYGYTF. The CDR3 nucleotides are TGTGCCAGCAGCCAAGAAACGAGGGCAGGCTATGGCTACACCTTC.